The 30 T cell receptor beta chains presented below share a single source sample, sequenced in a study of CD4 and CD8 cells across lung adenocarcinoma regions. TCRdb reanalysed the PCR reads using MiXCR and keeps one entry per CDR3 protein. The sample consists of some 16,000 distinct CDR3 sequences, around 53% of them appearing once. The sequenced material came from CD8+ T cells from the center of a lung tumor. These receptors came from a female donor with lung adenocarcinoma. The CD4 and CD8 labels of this study may be unreliable.

Worth noting for this clonotype: Compared with germline, one end of the junction differs, possibly owing to a read error. CDR3 sequence (DNA): TGTGGCGGCACGGGGGTGCGAGCCAAAAACACTCAGTATTTC. As protein: CGGTGVRAKNTQYF. V is TRBV28 and J is TRBJ2-4; maybe TRBD2 (6 bases). This CDR3 contains 14 residues. The V gene's germline CDR1 is MDHEN and CDR2 SYDVKM.

This chain links TRBV6-5 with TRBJ1-2; 10 nucleotides line up with TRBD1. Germline V lookup: CDR1 MNHEY, CDR2 SVGAGI. The CDR3 runs to 18 residues. V shed 4 bases and J 6 bases; nucleotides not matched to a gene: 17. The DNA for the CDR3 is TGTGCCAGCAGTTCCTTCCTCCAAGCCCGGGACAGGGGAAATGGCTACACCTTC. Amino acids: CASSSFLQARDRGNGYTF.

Worth noting for this clonotype: One junction end disagrees with the germline gene, perhaps due to a read error. The CDR3 here is CASSQAGRGGRGTDTQYF. The CDR3 DNA follows: TGCGCCAGCAGCCAAGCGGGCCGGGGCGGCCGTGGCACAGATACGCAGTATTTC. The chain recombines TRBV4-1 with TRBJ2-3; D is possibly TRBD1 or TRBD2 (5 bases each). Germline CDR1 and CDR2: MGHRA and YSYEKL. The CDR3 has 18 residues.

Details on this clonotype: At one end the junction does not follow the germline gene, possibly because of a read error. This rearrangement joins TRBV27 to TRBJ2-3, with 9 nucleotides matching TRBD2. Per germline, CDR1 MNHEY and CDR2 SMNVEV (reference sequence). CDR3 length: 19 amino acids. The CDR3 here is CASSLTVGVRGTSQDTQYF. The CDR3 nucleotides are TGTGCCAGCAGTTTAACCGTCGGGGTGCGCGGGACTAGCCAAGATACGCAGTATTTC.

As DNA, the CDR3 is TGTGCCAGCAGCCGCATTAAGGGCTCCTACAATGAGCAGTTCTTC. This sequence encodes CASSRIKGSYNEQFF. V gene TRBV27 combines with J gene TRBJ2-1, with unresolved D. The CDR3 loop spans 15 amino acids. V lost 6 bases and J 0 bases, leaving 12 bases between the germline ends. CDR1 MNHEY and CDR2 SMNVEV come from the germline V gene (reference sequence).

In this sample, this clonotype turned up many times. The V call is TRBV6-5, the J call TRBJ2-1; TRBD1 matches at 9 bases. The end of the DNA is better explained by TRBJ2-7, so the J call may be wrong. The CDR3 runs to 16 residues. The V gene's germline CDR1 is MNHEY and CDR2 SVGAGI. The DNA of the CDR3 is TGTGCCAGCAGTTACCGGGGAGGGACAGGGCTCTACGAGCAGTACTTC. This encodes CASSYRGGTGLYEQYF.

This clonotype was recorded many times. V and J are TRBV6-1 and TRBJ1-1, with D possibly matching TRBD1 (5 bases). Trimming removed 2 bases from V and 10 bases from J, with 14 bases in between. Germline V gene sequence: CDR1 MNHNS, CDR2 SASEGT. The CDR3 has 13 amino acids. In nucleotides, the CDR3 is TGTGCCAGCAGTGAACCGGGGACCCGGCGAGCTTTCTTT. Amino acids: CASSEPGTRRAFF.

This clonotype occurred a few times. The chain links TRBV7-6 to TRBJ1-1, with a tentative D call TRBD1 (6 bases). The ends were cut back, 5 bases at V and 5 bases at J, with 15 bases in the middle. Germline V gene lookup returns CDR1 SGHVS and CDR2 FNYEAQ. The CDR3 runs to 14 residues. Here the CDR3 reads CASSQVGGRTEAFF. The DNA for the CDR3 is TGTGCCAGCAGCCAAGTCGGGGGGCGGACTGAAGCTTTCTTT. Full variable domain (remainder filled in from reference TRBV7-6 and TRBJ1-1): GAGVSQSPRYKVTKRGQDVALRCDPISGHVSLYWYRQALGQGPEFLTYFNYEAQQDKSGLPNDRFSAERPEGSISTLTIQRTEQRDSAMYRCASSQVGGRTEAFFGQGTRLTVV.

A word on this clonotype: The conserved closing phenylalanine or tryptophan is absent in this CDR3, likely reflecting a read error. It is unclear where the CDR3 begins or ends on the DNA, so no DNA is shown, and the CDR3 is as TCRdb lists it. The chain carries TRBV6-1 and TRBJ2-3; the listed D gene, TRBD1, was not tested against the DNA. The CDR3 spans 15 amino acids, including both terminal residues. Germline V gives CDR1 MNHNS, CDR2 SASEGT. The CDR3 is CASRRWDRLRTSSSS.

The genes are TRBV28 and TRBJ2-5; 8 bases fit TRBD2. The CDR3 loop spans 12 amino acids. V shed 8 bases and J 5 bases; nucleotides not matched to a gene: 4. Per germline, CDR1 MDHEN and CDR2 SYDVKM. CDR3: CASGLAGETQYF. In nucleotides, the CDR3 is TGTGCCAGCGGGCTAGCGGGCGAGACCCAGTACTTC.

In its sample, this clonotype was seen many times. The chain combines TRBV18 with TRBJ2-3, with D possibly being TRBD1 or TRBD2 (6 bases each). Trimming left V 5 bases short and J 2 bases short, with 20 bases between. Germline CDR1 KGHSH, CDR2 LQKENI. This CDR3 has 17 amino acids. The DNA of the CDR3 is TGTGCCAGCTCATATCCCCCGAAGGGGGGAATCACAGATACGCAGTATTTT. Its protein is CASSYPPKGGITDTQYF.

Sample share makes this clonotype medium-sized. In this CDR3 the conserved last residue, phenylalanine or tryptophan, is missing, so a read error is likely. The DNA is left out, because the CDR3 cannot be placed on it with certainty; the CDR3 is given as TCRdb lists it. The rearrangement links TRBV10-2 to TRBJ2-1; the table's D gene call, TRBD1, was not cross checked with the DNA. CDR1 is WSHSY and CDR2 is SAAADI in the germline V gene. The CDR3 spans 13 residues, counting both ends. The CDR3 protein is CASSGVGQGVQWG.

Many counts were recorded for this clonotype. The chain carries TRBV6-1 and TRBJ1-5; 9 nucleotides match TRBD1. From germline, CDR1 is MNHNS and CDR2 SASEGT. The CDR3 extends over 12 amino acids. The ends lost 10 bases at V and 5 bases at J; junction bases unmatched: 3. CDR3 protein: CATRTGDQPQHF. The CDR3 DNA reads as TGTGCCACCCGGACAGGGGATCAGCCCCAGCATTTT.

Notes on this clonotype: One end of the junction is discordant with germline, which a read error may explain. The chain couples TRBV6-1 to TRBJ2-4; D assignment may be TRBD1 or TRBD2 (5 bases each). The CDR3 length is 15 residues. Germline V gene data show CDR1 as MNHNS and CDR2 as SASEGT. For the CDR3, the DNA is TGTGCCAGCAGGTCGGGGCTGAGCGCCAGAAACATTCAGTACTTC. It is translated as CASRSGLSARNIQYF.

This clonotype was counted a few times. J is TRBJ2-3 and V is TRBV5-4; D may be TRBD2 (5 bases). Germline assignment: CDR1 SGHNT and CDR2 YYREEE (reference sequence). Between the trimmed V and J ends, which lost 6 bases and 0 bases, there was a span of 11 bases. CDR3 length equals 14 residues. CDR3 coding DNA: TGTGCCAGCACCGCCGGACTTAGCACAGATACGCAGTATTTT. Its protein is CASTAGLSTDTQYF.

The chain has TRBV7-2 and TRBJ2-1, with 10 bases that match TRBD2. Matching the DNA end better, TRBJ2-7 makes the J call doubtful. This CDR3 has 15 amino acids. Germline V gene data show CDR1 as SGHTA and CDR2 as FQGNSA. The CDR3 here is CASRPPSGSTYEQYF. CDR3 nucleotides: TGTGCCAGCAGGCCCCCTAGCGGGAGTACCTACGAGCAGTACTTC.

This clonotype was detected many times. This sequence joins TRBV6-1 and TRBJ2-3, with 7 bases aligning to TRBD1. The CDR3 length is 17 residues. Germline lookup yields CDR1 MNHNS and CDR2 SASEGT. J was trimmed by 2 bases and V by 2 bases; bases with no gene match: 10. The CDR3 DNA follows: TGTGCCAGCAGTGAACGGGAAGGGGGCAGCTCCACAGATACGCAGTATTTT. Its translation: CASSEREGGSSTDTQYF.

The chain carries TRBV27 and TRBJ2-3, with D possibly being TRBD1 or TRBD2 (6 bases each). The end of the DNA is better explained by TRBJ2-5, so the J call may be wrong. This CDR3 spans 16 amino acids. Per the germline V gene, CDR1 is MNHEY and CDR2 is SMNVEV (reference sequence). The CDR3 DNA reads TGTGCCAGCGGTGGGCTAGGGGGGCGGAACCCAGATACCCAGTACTTC. Residues: CASGGLGGRNPDTQYF.

CDR3 DNA: TGTGCCAGCAGTCCTAGCGGGGCCTTCACAGATACGCAGTATTTT. This gives the protein CASSPSGAFTDTQYF. The chain couples TRBV25-1 to TRBJ2-3; TRBD2 aligns across 9 bases. This CDR3 is built from 15 residues. Unmatched junction bases numbered 5, after V lost 5 bases and J lost 2 bases. CDR1 is MGHDK, CDR2 SYGVNS, per germline.

V usage is TRBV6-1 and J usage is TRBJ2-3, with TRBD1 matching over 7 bases. The better agreement between TRBJ2-2 and the DNA end casts doubt on the J call. The CDR3 sequence is 14 residues long. CDR1 MNHNS and CDR2 SASEGT come from the germline V gene. CDR3 sequence: CASSEGTGTGTLFF. CDR3 sequence (DNA): TGTGCCAGCAGTGAAGGGACAGGCACAGGTACGCTGTTTTTT.

The V and J genes are TRBV6-1 and TRBJ2-4; D could derive from TRBD1 or TRBD2 (5 bases each). The DNA end is a closer match to TRBJ2-3, so the J assignment may be wrong. The CDR3 consists of 14 residues. The germline V gene encodes CDR1 MNHNS and CDR2 SASEGT. CDR3 amino acids: CASTGRGPKNTQYF. The CDR3 bases are TGTGCCAGCACGGGTCGGGGACCCAAAAACACTCAGTATTTT.

In this sample, this clonotype is medium-sized. The V gene is TRBV25-1, the J gene TRBJ2-6; no firm D call. The germline gives CDR1 MGHDK, CDR2 SYGVNS. The CDR3 length is 14 residues. V lost 1 base to trimming and J lost 2 bases, with 3 bases between them. CDR3 DNA: TGTGCCAGCAGTGAATGGGCTGGGGCCAACGTCCTGACTTTC. Protein: CASSEWAGANVLTF.

This clonotype has ten or more counts. The gene calls are TRBV10-3 and TRBJ1-1; D is unresolved. Looked up from germline, CDR1 is ENHRY and CDR2 is SYGVKD. The CDR3 length is 12 residues. The ends were cut back, 8 bases at V and 6 bases at J, with 13 bases in the middle. The CDR3: CAIRNHGAEAFF. CDR3 DNA sequence: TGTGCCATCCGAAATCATGGCGCTGAAGCTTTCTTT.

This clonotype is labeled as medium-sized. Written as DNA, the CDR3 is TGTGCCAGCAGTGAAGCGACCGGGACAGGGGAAGAGACCCAGTACTTC. It translates to CASSEATGTGEETQYF. The chain recombines TRBV6-1 with TRBJ2-5; 10 positions match TRBD1. In germline, CDR1 is MNHNS, CDR2 SASEGT. The V and J ends lost 0 bases and 3 bases, in that order; junction bases with no gene match: 4. The CDR3 spans 16 residues.

This clonotype is deemed medium-sized. V usage is TRBV6-1 and J usage is TRBJ1-5; D remains ambiguous. Germline-derived CDR1 and CDR2 are MNHNS and SASEGT. The CDR3 extends over 14 amino acids. The V gene lost 7 bases and the J gene lost 4 bases, with 14 bases spanning the gap. The CDR3 sequence is CASTKGAHNQPQHF. In DNA, the CDR3 is TGTGCCAGCACCAAGGGAGCCCATAATCAGCCCCAGCATTTT.

This rearrangement joins TRBV6-1 to TRBJ2-4; tentatively, D is TRBD1 or TRBD2 (5 bases each). The J call could be wrong; TRBJ2-5 is a better fit for the DNA end. The germline V gene has CDR1 MNHNS and CDR2 SASEGT. The CDR3 length is 14 residues. The CDR3 spells CASSRGLAKETQYF. CDR3 nucleotide sequence: TGTGCCAGCAGTCGGGGCCTAGCCAAAGAGACCCAGTACTTC.

This chain connects TRBV10-3 to TRBJ1-3, with no clear D. V dropped 1 base and J dropped 2 bases, with 9 bases sitting between them. The germline CDR1 and CDR2 sequences are ENHRY and SYGVKD. The CDR3 totals 15 residues. CDR3 nucleotides: TGTGCCATCAGTGAGTGGATGGTTACTGGAAACACCATATATTTT. Translation: CAISEWMVTGNTIYF.

The rearrangement uses TRBV9 and TRBJ2-2; D possibly corresponds to TRBD1 (6 bases). Germline CDR1 SGDLS, CDR2 YYNGEE. V lost 0 bases to trimming and J lost 5 bases, with 14 bases between them. The CDR3 contains 16 residues. As DNA, the CDR3 is TGTGCCAGCAGCGTAGCTTTACAGGGATCAACCGGGGAGCTGTTTTTT. Protein product: CASSVALQGSTGELFF.

This clonotype was picked up one time. Its ends do not fully match the called genes, so a read error is possible. V gene TRBV27 combines with J gene TRBJ2-3; D unresolved. There are 15 residues in the CDR3. Germline CDR1 reads MNHEY; CDR2 reads SMNVEV (reference sequence). CDR3: CARSFLGTDTDTQYF. The DNA of the CDR3 is TGTGCCAGGAGTTTCCTGGGCACCGACACAGATACGCAGTACTTT.

Here the CDR3 DNA reads TGTGCCAGCAGGGAGTGGTCTTTGTCCGGCGAAGAGACCCAGTACTTC. Its translation: CASREWSLSGEETQYF. V and J are TRBV6-1 and TRBJ2-5; D is undetermined. V lost 6 bases, J lost 3 bases, and 20 bases lay in between. Germline-derived CDR1 and CDR2 are MNHNS and SASEGT. The CDR3 has 16 residues.